This TCR beta chain was profiled in a study of cytomegalovirus exposure and HLA in healthy donors. Study results and caveats: The study assumed roughly uniform donor sequencing depth for presence/absence analyses. Earlier findings revealed that most TCR beta V segments proved productive either about 87% or about 30% of the time. An observed cluster of highly shared sequence variants was recorded as a likely sequencing artifact.

Primers: 60 Vbeta forward and 13 Jbeta reverse. TCRdb's table, derived via immunoSEQ multiplex PCR, lists solely in-frame clones and lacks some. The sample lists roughly 98,000 clones; around 77% were seen once. V trimming: 8 bases; J trimming: 2 bases; junction bases outside the gene matches: 9. The CDR3 runs 14 residues. In germline, CDR1 is LNHDA, CDR2 SQIVND (reference sequence). To note about this clone: Its antigen is not known.

The sequence was obtained from a female donor in good health and CMV-seronegative. Sequencing input: PBMCs. This chain links TRBV19 with TRBJ2-7, with 7 bases identical to TRBD1. For the CDR3, the DNA is TGTGCCAGTCGAACAGGGGTAGGGGCCTACGAGCAGTACTTC. As protein: CASRTGVGAYEQYF. Together with reference TRBV19 and TRBJ2-7, the CDR3 gives the full variable domain: DGGITQSPKYLFRKEGQNVTLSCEQNLNHDAMYWYRQDPGQGLRLIYYSQIVNDFQKGDIAEGYSVSREKKESFPLTVTSAQKNPTAFYLCASRTGVGAYEQYFGPGTRLTVT.